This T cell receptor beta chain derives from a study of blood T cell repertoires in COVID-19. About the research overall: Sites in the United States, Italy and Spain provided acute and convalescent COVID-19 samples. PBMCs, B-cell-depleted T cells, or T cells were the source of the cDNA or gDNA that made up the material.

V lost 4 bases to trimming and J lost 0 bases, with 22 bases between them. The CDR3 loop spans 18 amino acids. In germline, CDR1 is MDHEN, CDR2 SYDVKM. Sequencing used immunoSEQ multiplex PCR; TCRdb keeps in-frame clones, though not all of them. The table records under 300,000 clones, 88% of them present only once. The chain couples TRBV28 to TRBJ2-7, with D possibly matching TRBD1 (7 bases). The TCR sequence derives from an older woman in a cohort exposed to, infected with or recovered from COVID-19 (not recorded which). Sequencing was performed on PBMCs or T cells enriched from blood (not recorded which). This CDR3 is CASSSLPSGRGASYEQYF. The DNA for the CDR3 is TGTGCCAGCAGTTCATTACCTTCGGGCAGGGGGGCCTCCTACGAGCAGTACTTC.